This TCR beta chain was captured in a study of graft-versus-host responses after intestinal transplantation. Study as a whole: Multivisceral, liver-intestinal, or isolated intestinal transplants were given to recipients. All of the recipients had induction that used anti-thymocyte globulin, then tacrolimus and steroids for three to four years. Study-wide findings and caveats: Maximum circulating GvH clone levels tracked with early post-transplant HvG decreases. Recipient marrow showed GvH clones, some seen first in ileum or blood.

Note on this clone: The antigen is unknown.

Using immunoSEQ multiplex PCR, the repertoire was profiled, and TCRdb retains in-frame clones only, with some absent. The data show tens of thousands of clones, about nine tenths seen once. V lost 9 bases, J lost 1 base, and 7 bases stayed unmatched. This CDR3 spans 15 amino acids. Germline V gene data show CDR1 as WNHNN and CDR2 as SYGVQD (reference sequence). Sequenced here: unstimulated CD4+ T cells sorted from spleen or lymph node cells, sampled before intestinal transplant. The receptor was derived from a human donor who received an intestinal transplant. V usage is TRBV10-1 and J usage is TRBJ2-5, with TRBD2 matching over 11 bases. CDR3 amino acids: CASSPGLAAQETQYF. CDR3 DNA: TGCGCCAGTAGTCCGGGACTAGCGGCCCAAGAGACCCAGTACTTC.